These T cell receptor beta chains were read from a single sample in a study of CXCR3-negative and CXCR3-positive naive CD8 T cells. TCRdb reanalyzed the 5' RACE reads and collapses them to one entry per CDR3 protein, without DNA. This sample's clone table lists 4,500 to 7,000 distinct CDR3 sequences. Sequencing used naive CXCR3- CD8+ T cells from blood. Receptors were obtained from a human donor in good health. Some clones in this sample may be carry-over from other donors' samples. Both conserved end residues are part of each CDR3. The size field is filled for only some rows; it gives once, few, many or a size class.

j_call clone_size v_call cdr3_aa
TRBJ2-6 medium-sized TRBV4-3 CASSVSSGANVLTF
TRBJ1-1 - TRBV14 CASSQPGQGGMAFF
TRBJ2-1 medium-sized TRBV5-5 CASSLGRLRAYNEQFF
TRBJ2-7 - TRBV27 CASSTQDRGPYEQYF
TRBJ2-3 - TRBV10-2 CASSEFTVSTDTQYF
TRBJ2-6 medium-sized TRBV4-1 CASSQVGRLPTGANVLTF
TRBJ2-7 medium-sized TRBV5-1 CASSLSAGEQYF
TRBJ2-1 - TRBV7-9 CASSLAPGLTASYNEQFF
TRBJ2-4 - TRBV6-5 CASSYSRRGAAKNIQYF
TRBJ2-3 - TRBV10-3 CAITELPASDTQYF
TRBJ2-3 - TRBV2 CASSDPVLMGTDTQYF
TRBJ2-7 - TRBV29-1 CSVEDASYEQYF